One sample yielded the 5 T cell receptor beta chains listed below, sequenced in a study of metastatic and nonmetastatic thyroid tumors. All patients were treatment-naive before thyroid surgery. TCRdb ran MiXCR on the PCR reads. The profile covers about 8,000 clones, with around 19% appearing a single time and over 9.5% taken by the ten largest. Specimen: adjacent normal tissue. These receptors were taken from a female donor with papillary thyroid cancer or a benign thyroid nodule (not recorded which). Some clones in this sample may be carry-over from other donors' samples.

This clone is categorized as medium-sized. This rearrangement joins TRBV10-2 to TRBJ2-1, with D unresolved. V was trimmed by 2 bases and J by 6 bases, leaving 8 bases between them. The V gene's germline CDR1 is WSHSY and CDR2 SAAADI. The CDR3 is 13 residues long. The CDR3 spells CASSEQTFNEQFF. The CDR3 DNA sequence: TGCGCCAGCAGTGAGCAGACGTTCAATGAGCAGTTCTTC.

The chain recombines TRBV11-3 with TRBJ1-2; TRBD1 is a possible D gene (5 bases). The CDR3 has 16 amino acids. Germline loops: CDR1 SGHNT, CDR2 YENEEA. V dropped 6 bases and J dropped 3 bases, with 20 bases sitting between them. CDR3 loop: CASSYYSGTRDYGYTF. The DNA for the CDR3 is TGTGCCAGCAGTTATTACTCCGGGACCAGGGACTATGGCTACACCTTC.

This clone was counted at least ten times. Being one base from a much bigger clone, this may be a read error. The V and J genes are TRBV6-5 and TRBJ2-6; 10 nucleotides match TRBD1. Looked up from germline, CDR1 is MNHEY and CDR2 is SVGAGI. The CDR3 is 18 residues long. CDR3 DNA: TGTGCCAGCAGTCCCCGGGACAGGGGTCTATCTGGGGCCAACGTCCTGGCTTTC. Encoded protein: CASSPRDRGLSGANVLAF.

The sample holds one count of this clone. The V gene is TRBV11-1, the J gene TRBJ2-2, with TRBD2 matching over 11 bases. Germline V gene sequence: CDR1 SGHAT, CDR2 FQDESV (reference sequence). With V trimmed by 1 base and J by 1 base, 5 bases remained unmatched. This CDR3 is 18 amino acids long. The chain's CDR3 is CASSLGVGLAENTGELFF. The CDR3 DNA sequence: TGTGCCAGCAGCTTAGGTGTGGGACTAGCGGAGAACACCGGGGAGCTGTTTTTT.

Notes on this clone: The junction differs from germline at one of its ends, possibly a read error. This chain connects TRBV20-1 to TRBJ2-6; no definite D call. The germline V gene has CDR1 DFQATT and CDR2 SNEGSKA (reference sequence). CDR3 length: 15 amino acids. As DNA, the CDR3 is TGCAGTGCCAGAGATTCCGGTTCTGGGGCCAACGTCCTGACTTTC. Protein sequence: CSARDSGSGANVLTF.